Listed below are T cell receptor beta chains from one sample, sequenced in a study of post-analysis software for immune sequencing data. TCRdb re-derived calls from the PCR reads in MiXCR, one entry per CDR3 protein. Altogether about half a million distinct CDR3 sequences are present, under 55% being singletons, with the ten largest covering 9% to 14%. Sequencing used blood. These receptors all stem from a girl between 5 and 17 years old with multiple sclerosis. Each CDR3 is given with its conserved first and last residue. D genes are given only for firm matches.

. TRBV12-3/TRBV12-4 CASSLWGKATSYEQYF
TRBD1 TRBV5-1 CASSIDQGEYF
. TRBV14 CASSLTRGNEQYF
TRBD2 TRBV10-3 CAISESSPGTSGSDEQFF
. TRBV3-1 CASSQLGNLQPQHF
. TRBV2 CASRPSLRSYEQYF
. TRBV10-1 CASSDANTEAFF
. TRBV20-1 CSARSDYGYTF
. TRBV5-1 CASSQGLSSTDSYEQYF
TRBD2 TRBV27 CASSSAGGGSGRYEQYF
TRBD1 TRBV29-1 CSGRDRGHYGYTF
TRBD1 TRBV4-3 CASGTGEGSPLHF
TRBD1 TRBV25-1 CASSFGTGGLDTQYF
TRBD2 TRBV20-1 CSAHGTSGRGSYEQYF
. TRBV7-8 CASSSGRRSSTDTQYF
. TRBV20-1 CNPRGDRETQYF
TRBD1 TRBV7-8 CASSLGTGAPYGYTF
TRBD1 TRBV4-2 CASSQEGQGYSPLHF
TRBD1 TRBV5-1 CASSPGTGDIGNQPQHF
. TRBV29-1 CSVAARFQETQYF
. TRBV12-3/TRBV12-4 CASSLEAGPYGYTF
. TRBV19 CATSDRDGFYNEQFF
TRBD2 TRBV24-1 CATSDHSGSTDTQYF
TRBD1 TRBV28 CASRGGQRVGQPQHF
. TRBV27 CASTGRNNEQFF
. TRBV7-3 CASSPPGRNEQFF
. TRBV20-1 CSAAKWGAEGNQPQHF
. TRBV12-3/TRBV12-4 CASMAYPYEQYF
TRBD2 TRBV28 CATRGGALNTYEQYF
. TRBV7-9 CASSFPAGYQEAQYF
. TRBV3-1 CASSRGARETQYF
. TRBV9 CASSVVGTSTEQFF
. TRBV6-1 CASSGVSEQYF
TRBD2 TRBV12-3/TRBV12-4 CASSPGGTSGRTSSYEQYF
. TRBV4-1 CASSQERRDEQYF
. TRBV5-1 CASSLSRGNYEQYF
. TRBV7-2 CASSLNRESNCGYTF
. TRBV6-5 CATSSDMARETQYF
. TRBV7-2 CASSPGQPQYF
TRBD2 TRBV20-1 CSASERGGSYEQYF
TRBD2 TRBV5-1 CASSNPSGSLTDTQYF
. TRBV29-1 CSVVMEGLDGYTF
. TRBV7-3 CASSPGGINSPLHF
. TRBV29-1 CSASPPSRGPQYNEQFF
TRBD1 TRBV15 CATSRDRDRENGEETQYF
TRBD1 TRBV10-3 CAIRGQGPDTQYF
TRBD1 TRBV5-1 CASSPDQGAYEQYF
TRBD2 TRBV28 CASSLGTSGSSYNEQFF
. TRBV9 CASSPGVAHLTYEQYF
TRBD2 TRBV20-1 CSPPHPGGTGGYEQYF
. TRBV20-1 CSAISPEIFTEAFF